Below, 17 T cell receptor beta chains from the same sample are listed, as sequenced in a study of shared clonotypes between healthy human individuals. Here immunoSEQ multiplex PCR was the method, and the copy in TCRdb shows in-frame clones only, minus some. This sample carries roughly 2.6 million clones, around nine tenths of them seen once, and the ten largest clones take roughly 0.13%. What was sequenced was naive CD4+ T cells sorted from blood. The subset here: CD45RA+ positively selected. These receptors all stem from a man aged 18 to 30 in good health.

The rearrangement joins TRBV10-3 to TRBJ1-2; 9 nucleotides align to TRBD1. Germline CDR1 ENHRY, CDR2 SYGVKD. CDR3 size: 15 residues. V lost 2 bases to trimming and J lost 1 base; unmatched junction nucleotides: 2. The CDR3 loop is CAISEGTGSNYGYTF. The CDR3 coding sequence is TGTGCCATCAGTGAGGGGACAGGGAGTAACTATGGCTACACCTTC.

J is TRBJ2-7 and V is TRBV7-8; 9 nucleotides line up with TRBD1. This CDR3 is built from 15 residues. The trim removed 6 bases at V and 5 bases at J, leaving 11 bases unmatched. Germline values: CDR1 SGHVS, CDR2 FQNEAQ. CDR3 sequence: CASRQNRDRVHEQYF. CDR3 nucleotides: TGTGCCAGCAGACAAAACCGGGACAGGGTCCACGAGCAGTACTTC.

V usage is TRBV6-5 and J usage is TRBJ1-6; 11 nucleotides agree with TRBD1. J was trimmed by 7 bases and V by 4 bases; bases with no gene match: 6. The CDR3 is 16 residues long. Per the germline V gene, CDR1 is MNHEY and CDR2 is SVGAGI. This CDR3 is CASSSIGTGGNSPLHF. CDR3 sequence (DNA): TGTGCCAGCAGTTCCATCGGGACAGGGGGAAATTCACCCCTCCACTTT.

This chain links TRBV7-7 with TRBJ2-2, with a weak D call TRBD2 (6 bases). Germline V gene lookup returns CDR1 SSHAT and CDR2 FNYEAQ (reference sequence). The CDR3 runs 11 residues. As DNA, the CDR3 is TGTGCTAGCGGACAAACCGGGGAGCTGTTTTTT. Its protein is CASGQTGELFF.

The chain employs TRBV4-1 and TRBJ2-3; 9 bases match TRBD2. Germline lookup yields CDR1 MGHRA and CDR2 YSYEKL. The ends lost 4 bases at V and 5 bases at J; junction bases unmatched: 10. The length of the CDR3 is 16 residues. The CDR3 coding sequence is TGCGCCAGCAGCCCCCGGGGCGGGGGGGGCCGAGATACGCAGTATTTT. It is translated as CASSPRGGGGRDTQYF.

J is TRBJ1-6 and V is TRBV21-1. TRBV21-1 counts as a pseudogene. This CDR3 has 13 amino acids. The CDR3 DNA sequence: TGTGCCAGCAGCAAAGATGAGGAATCACCCCTCCACTTT. Protein: CASSKDEESPLHF.

The J gene is TRBJ1-1, the V gene TRBV6-6; 8 bases agree with TRBD1. CDR1 is MNHNY, CDR2 SVGAGI, per germline (reference sequence). There are 15 residues in the CDR3. V shed 2 bases, J shed 6 bases, and the junction held 8 bases outside the gene matches. CDR3 amino acids: CASSYRDRGRPEAFF. CDR3 nucleotides: TGTGCCAGCAGTTACCGAGACAGGGGAAGGCCTGAAGCTTTCTTT.

The chain is built from TRBV10-3 and TRBJ2-2; 9 nucleotides line up with TRBD1. The CDR3 is 16 residues long. The V segment lost 0 bases and the J segment 8 bases; nucleotides outside the gene matches: 7. From germline, CDR1 is ENHRY and CDR2 SYGVKD. CDR3 in DNA: TGTGCCATCAGTGAGTCGACGGGACAGGGCGCGGGGGAGCTGTTTTTT. Translating it yields CAISESTGQGAGELFF.

J is TRBJ2-3 and V is TRBV2; D might be TRBD2 (5 bases). The CDR3 extends over 15 amino acids. Trimming took off 8 bases at V and 0 bases at J, with 15 bases between the two ends. Per the germline V gene, CDR1 is SNHLY and CDR2 is FYNNEI. The CDR3 loop reads CASRGSSASTDTQYF. The CDR3 DNA follows: TGTGCCAGCCGAGGGTCCAGCGCTAGCACAGATACGCAGTATTTT.

V usage is TRBV6-1 and J usage is TRBJ2-7; 12 positions match TRBD1. The V gene end was trimmed by 3 bases and the J gene end by 3 bases; junction bases not matched to a gene: 3. The CDR3 spans 15 residues. The germline V gene has CDR1 MNHNS and CDR2 SASEGT. CDR3: CASSDWDRGLYEQYF. The CDR3, as DNA: TGTGCCAGCAGTGATTGGGACAGGGGGCTCTACGAGCAGTACTTC.

The J gene is TRBJ1-5, the V gene TRBV5-8, with unresolved D. V was shortened by 1 base and J by 9 bases, with 14 bases between the two germline ends. Looked up from germline, CDR1 is SGHTS and CDR2 is YDEGEE. This CDR3 is 14 amino acids long. In DNA, the CDR3 is TGTGCCAGCAGCTTGCCACCGGAGCGGGGGCCCCAGCATTTT. Translated: CASSLPPERGPQHF.

This sequence joins TRBV19 and TRBJ2-7; 7 nucleotides match TRBD2. Trimming removed 5 bases from V and 3 bases from J; junction bases left unmatched: 7. The CDR3 runs to 14 residues. Germline V gene sequence: CDR1 LNHDA, CDR2 SQIVND (reference sequence). The CDR3: CASSSGGSNYEQYF. In nucleotides, the CDR3 is TGTGCCAGTAGTTCTGGCGGGAGTAACTACGAGCAGTACTTC. The entire variable domain, with the rest obtained from reference TRBV19 and TRBJ2-7, is as follows: DGGITQSPKYLFRKEGQNVTLSCEQNLNHDAMYWYRQDPGQGLRLIYYSQIVNDFQKGDIAEGYSVSREKKESFPLTVTSAQKNPTAFYLCASSSGGSNYEQYFGPGTRLTVT.

About this clone: The sample holds other DNA sequences that translate to the same CDR3. V gene TRBV28 combines with J gene TRBJ1-1, with 7 bases that match TRBD1. The CDR3 covers 14 residues. Trimming cost V 4 bases and J 1 base; bases outside gene matches: 3. The germline gives CDR1 MDHEN, CDR2 SYDVKM. CDR3 DNA sequence: TGTGCCAGCAGTTCGGGACAGACGAACACTGAAGCTTTCTTT. It yields the protein CASSSGQTNTEAFF.

The V gene is TRBV10-3, the J gene TRBJ1-1; no reliable D call. The length of the CDR3 is 14 residues. Germline V CDR1 and CDR2: ENHRY, SYGVKD. V lost 2 bases and J lost 3, with 10 bases in between. The CDR3 DNA reads TGTGCCATCAGTGAGGCTCAGCAGTACACTGAAGCTTTCTTT. Encoded protein: CAISEAQQYTEAFF.

This chain joins TRBV30 and TRBJ2-7; TRBD1 matches 9 bases. Germline V gene data show CDR1 as GTSNPN and CDR2 as SVGIG (reference sequence). The CDR3 loop spans 12 amino acids. The junction had 3 bases not matched to a gene; V was cut back by 6 bases and J by 3 bases. This chain's CDR3 is CACGQGIYEQYF. The DNA for the CDR3 is TGTGCCTGTGGACAGGGGATCTACGAGCAGTACTTC.

V and J are TRBV18 and TRBJ1-2; D remains unclear. Per the germline V gene, CDR1 is KGHSH and CDR2 is LQKENI. Trimming left V 3 bases short and J 8 bases short, with 13 bases between. The CDR3 has 13 amino acids. CDR3 in DNA: TGTGCCAGCTCACCGACGGATTCGCGCGGCTACACCTTC. Translated, it gives CASSPTDSRGYTF. The whole variable domain, filled in from reference TRBV18 and TRBJ1-2, reads NAGVMQNPRHLVRRRGQEARLRCSPMKGHSHVYWYRQLPEEGLKFMVYLQKENIIDESGMPKERFSAEFPKEGPSILRIQQVVRGDSAAYFCASSPTDSRGYTFGSGTRLTVV.

The V call is TRBV6-4, the J call TRBJ1-1; D gene uncertain. Trimming shortened V by 1 base and J by 4 bases, and 7 bases separated the two germline ends. The germline gives CDR1 MRHNA, CDR2 SNTAGT. The length of the CDR3 is 13 residues. CDR3 coding DNA: TGTGCCAGCAGTGACTACATTGGCACTGAAGCTTTCTTT. Amino acid sequence: CASSDYIGTEAFF.